The 9 T cell receptor beta chains in this list originate from one sample, sequenced in a study of cytomegalovirus exposure and HLA in healthy donors. The PCR ran on 60 Vbeta and 13 Jbeta primers. TCRdb keeps only in-frame clones here, not all; method: immunoSEQ multiplex PCR. Among around 130,000 clones listed, 76% were seen once. Sequences were obtained from PBMCs. Every receptor here comes from a man aged 40-50 years in good health and CMV-seronegative.

The rearrangement uses TRBV27 and TRBJ2-7; 8 nucleotides align to TRBD1. V gave up 4 bases and J gave up 3 bases; unmatched junction bases: 20. The CDR3 runs 19 residues. The germline gives CDR1 MNHEY, CDR2 SMNVEV (reference sequence). This chain's CDR3 is CASSSLNGQGDRFLYEQYF. The CDR3 nucleotides are TGTGCCAGCAGTTCATTAAATGGGCAGGGGGACAGGTTTCTCTACGAGCAGTACTTC.

V and J are TRBV27 and TRBJ1-2; 7 bases match TRBD1. V was pared by 3 bases and J by 4 bases, with 8 bases of the junction left unmatched. The germline CDR1 and CDR2 sequences are MNHEY and SMNVEV (reference sequence). The CDR3 loop spans 15 amino acids. Here the CDR3 reads CASSLFEGARYGYTF. CDR3 in DNA: TGTGCCAGCAGTTTGTTCGAGGGGGCGCGCTATGGCTACACCTTC.

This chain uses TRBV7-9 with TRBJ2-7; 9 nucleotides agree with TRBD2. V lost 2 bases to trimming and J lost 3 bases; unmatched junction nucleotides: 8. Germline values: CDR1 SEHNR, CDR2 FQNEAQ (reference sequence). The CDR3 length is 16 residues. CDR3 sequence reads: CASSLTSPSGNYEQYF. The DNA of the CDR3 is TGTGCCAGCAGCTTAACTTCCCCTAGCGGGAACTACGAGCAGTACTTC.

This sequence joins TRBV2 and TRBJ2-3; 10 nucleotides agree with TRBD1. Germline assignment: CDR1 SNHLY and CDR2 FYNNEI. The CDR3 consists of 15 residues. The V and J ends lost 6 bases and 0 bases, in that order; junction bases with no gene match: 3. The chain's CDR3 is CASSVTGGSTDTQYF. The DNA of the CDR3 is TGTGCCAGCAGCGTGACAGGGGGCAGCACAGATACGCAGTATTTT.

The genes are TRBV15 and TRBJ1-2; 7 nucleotides align to TRBD1. J was trimmed by 0 bases and V by 0 bases; bases with no gene match: 7. Germline V CDR1 and CDR2: LNHNV, YYDKDF (reference sequence). This CDR3 has 17 amino acids. The CDR3 bases are TGTGCCACCAGCAGAGATGTACAGGGGACTCCTAACTATGGCTACACCTTC. Translated, it gives CATSRDVQGTPNYGYTF.

The chain has TRBV18 and TRBJ2-3, with 8 bases matching TRBD2. Germline trimming cut 3 bases from V and 2 bases from J; bases unmatched to any gene: 4. Germline CDR1 is KGHSH and CDR2 is LQKENI. The CDR3 is made up of 15 amino acids. The CDR3 DNA reads TGTGCCAGCTCACCGCGGGGGGTACCCACAGATACGCAGTATTTT. This sequence encodes CASSPRGVPTDTQYF.

V and J are TRBV21-1 and TRBJ2-7; TRBD2, the table's D call, lacks a check against the DNA. TRBV21-1 is tagged as a pseudogene. CDR3 size: 13 residues. CDR3 protein: CASGGVELYEQYF. DNA for the CDR3: TGTGCCAGCGGAGGTGTCGAGCTCTACGAGCAGTACTTC.

The chain carries TRBV7-2 and TRBJ1-5; no definite D call. Germline V gives CDR1 SGHTA, CDR2 FQGNSA. V gave up 5 bases and J gave up 0 bases, with 8 bases separating them. This CDR3 contains 14 residues. The CDR3 DNA follows: TGTGCCAGCAGCCAGGATTATAGCAATCAGCCCCAGCATTTT. Its translation: CASSQDYSNQPQHF.

V is TRBV5-6 and J is TRBJ2-2; the D gene is possibly TRBD1 (6 bases). Germline V gives CDR1 SGHDT, CDR2 YYEEEE. V lost 4 bases and J 2 bases, leaving 21 bases between the germline ends. The CDR3 spans 18 residues. Here the CDR3 DNA reads TGTGCCAGCAGCCCAGTAGGGGGAGCAAGTCGTAACACCGGGGAGCTGTTTTTT. Its translation: CASSPVGGASRNTGELFF.